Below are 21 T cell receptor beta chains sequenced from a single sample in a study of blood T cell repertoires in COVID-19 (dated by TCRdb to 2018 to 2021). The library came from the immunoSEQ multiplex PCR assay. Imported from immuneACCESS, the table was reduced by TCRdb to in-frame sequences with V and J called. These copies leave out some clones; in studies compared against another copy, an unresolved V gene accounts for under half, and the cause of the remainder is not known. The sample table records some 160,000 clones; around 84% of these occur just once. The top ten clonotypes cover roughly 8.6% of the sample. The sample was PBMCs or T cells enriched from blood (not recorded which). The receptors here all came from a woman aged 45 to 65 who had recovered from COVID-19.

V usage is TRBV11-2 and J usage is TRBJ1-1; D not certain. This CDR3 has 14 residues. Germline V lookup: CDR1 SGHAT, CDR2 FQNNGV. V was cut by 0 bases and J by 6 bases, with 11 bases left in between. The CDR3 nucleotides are TGTGCCAGCAGCTTAGATAAGAGGCAGCCTGAAGCTTTCTTT. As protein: CASSLDKRQPEAFF.

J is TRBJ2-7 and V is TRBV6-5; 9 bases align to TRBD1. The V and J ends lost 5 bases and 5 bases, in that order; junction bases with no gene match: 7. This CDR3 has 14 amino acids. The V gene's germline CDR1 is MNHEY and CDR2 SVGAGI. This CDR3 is CASSPTGGIDEQYF. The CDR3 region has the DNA TGTGCCAGCAGTCCTACAGGGGGCATCGACGAGCAGTACTTC.

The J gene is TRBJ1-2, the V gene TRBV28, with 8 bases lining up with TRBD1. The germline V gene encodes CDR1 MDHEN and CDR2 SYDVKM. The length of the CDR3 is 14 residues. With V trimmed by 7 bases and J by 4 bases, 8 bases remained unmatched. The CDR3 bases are TGTGCCAGCACCGAAGGGACAGGTCCCTATGGCTACACCTTC. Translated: CASTEGTGPYGYTF.

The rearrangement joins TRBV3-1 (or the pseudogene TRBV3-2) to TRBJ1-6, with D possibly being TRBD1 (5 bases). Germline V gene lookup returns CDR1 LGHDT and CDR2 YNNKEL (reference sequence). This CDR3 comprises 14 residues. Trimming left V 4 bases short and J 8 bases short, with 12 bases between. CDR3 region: CASSPRGMDSPLHF. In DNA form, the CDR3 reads TGTGCCAGCAGCCCACGGGGGATGGATTCACCCCTCCACTTT.

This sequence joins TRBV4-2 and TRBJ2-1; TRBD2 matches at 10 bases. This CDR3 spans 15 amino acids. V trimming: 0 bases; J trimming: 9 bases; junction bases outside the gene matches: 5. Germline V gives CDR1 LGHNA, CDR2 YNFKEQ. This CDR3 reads CASSQEASGSGEQFF. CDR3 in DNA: TGTGCCAGCAGCCAAGAAGCTAGCGGGAGTGGTGAGCAGTTCTTC.

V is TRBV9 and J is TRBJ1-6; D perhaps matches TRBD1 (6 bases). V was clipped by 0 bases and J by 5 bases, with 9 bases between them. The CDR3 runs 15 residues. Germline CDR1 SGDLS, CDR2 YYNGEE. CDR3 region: CASSVGQGNNSPLHF. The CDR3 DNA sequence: TGTGCCAGCAGCGTAGGGCAGGGGAATAATTCACCCCTCCACTTT.

The chain's CDR3 is CASSLYQPTSPTDNEQFF. The CDR3 bases are TGTGCCAGCAGCCTCTATCAACCGACTAGCCCTACTGACAATGAGCAGTTCTTC. The chain links TRBV4-2 to TRBJ2-1, with 7 bases fitting TRBD2. The V gene's germline CDR1 is LGHNA and CDR2 YNFKEQ. CDR3 size: 18 residues. V lost 4 bases and J lost 5; bases outside the gene matches: 17.

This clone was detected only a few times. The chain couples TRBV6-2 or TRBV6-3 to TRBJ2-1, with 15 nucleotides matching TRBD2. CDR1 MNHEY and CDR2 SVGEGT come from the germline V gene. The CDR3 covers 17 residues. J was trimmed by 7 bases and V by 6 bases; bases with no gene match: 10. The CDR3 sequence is CASSRRTSGRAVNEQFF. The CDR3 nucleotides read TGTGCCAGCAGCCGAAGGACTAGCGGGAGGGCCGTGAATGAGCAGTTCTTC.

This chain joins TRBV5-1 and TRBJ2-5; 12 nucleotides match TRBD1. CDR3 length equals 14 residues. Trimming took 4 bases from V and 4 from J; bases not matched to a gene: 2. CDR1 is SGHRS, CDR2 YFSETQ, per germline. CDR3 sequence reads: CASSGTGGGETQYF. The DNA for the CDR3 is TGCGCCAGCAGCGGGACAGGGGGCGGAGAGACCCAGTACTTC.

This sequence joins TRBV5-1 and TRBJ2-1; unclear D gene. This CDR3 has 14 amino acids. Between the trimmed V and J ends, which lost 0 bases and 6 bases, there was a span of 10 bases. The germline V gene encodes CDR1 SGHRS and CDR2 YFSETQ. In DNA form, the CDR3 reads TGCGCCAGCAGCTTGGGCGTAAGCGCCAATGAGCAGTTCTTC. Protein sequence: CASSLGVSANEQFF.

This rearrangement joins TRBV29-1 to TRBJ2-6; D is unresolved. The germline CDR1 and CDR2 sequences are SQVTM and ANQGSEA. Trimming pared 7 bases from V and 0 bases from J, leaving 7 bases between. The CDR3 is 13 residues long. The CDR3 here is CSGDVSGANVLTF. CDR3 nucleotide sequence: TGCAGCGGAGATGTCTCTGGGGCCAACGTCCTGACTTTC.

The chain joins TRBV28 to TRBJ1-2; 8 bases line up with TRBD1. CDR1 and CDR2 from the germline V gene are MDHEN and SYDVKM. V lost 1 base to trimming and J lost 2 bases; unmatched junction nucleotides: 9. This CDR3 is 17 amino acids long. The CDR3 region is CASSLSHRGQGNYGYTF. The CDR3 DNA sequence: TGTGCCAGCAGTTTATCCCATCGCGGACAGGGAAACTATGGCTACACCTTC.

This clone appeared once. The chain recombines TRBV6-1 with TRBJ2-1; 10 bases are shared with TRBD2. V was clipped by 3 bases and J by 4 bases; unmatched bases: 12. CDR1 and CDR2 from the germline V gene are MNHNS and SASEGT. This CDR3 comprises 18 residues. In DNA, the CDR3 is TGTGCCAGCAGTGATCCTTCTTTAGGGACTAGCGTGTACAATGAGCAGTTCTTC. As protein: CASSDPSLGTSVYNEQFF.

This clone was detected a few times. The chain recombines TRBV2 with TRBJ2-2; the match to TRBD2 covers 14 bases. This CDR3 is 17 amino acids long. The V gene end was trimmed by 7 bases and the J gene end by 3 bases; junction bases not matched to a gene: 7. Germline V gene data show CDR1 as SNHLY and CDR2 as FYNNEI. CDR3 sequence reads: CASTLLGLAGDTGELFF. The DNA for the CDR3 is TGTGCCAGCACTCTATTGGGACTAGCGGGGGACACCGGGGAGCTGTTTTTT.

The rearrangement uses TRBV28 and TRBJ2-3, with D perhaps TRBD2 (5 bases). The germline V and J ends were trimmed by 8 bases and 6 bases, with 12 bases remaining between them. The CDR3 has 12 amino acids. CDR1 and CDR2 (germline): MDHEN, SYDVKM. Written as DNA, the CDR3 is TGTGCCAGCTCCGGTGGGAGCGATACGCAGTATTTT. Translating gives CASSGGSDTQYF. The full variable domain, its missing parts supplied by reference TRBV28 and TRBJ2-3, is DVKVTQSSRYLVKRTGEKVFLECVQDMDHENMFWYRQDPGLGLRLIYFSYDVKMKEKGDIPEGYSVSREKKERFSLILESASTNQTSMYLCASSGGSDTQYFGPGTRLTVL.

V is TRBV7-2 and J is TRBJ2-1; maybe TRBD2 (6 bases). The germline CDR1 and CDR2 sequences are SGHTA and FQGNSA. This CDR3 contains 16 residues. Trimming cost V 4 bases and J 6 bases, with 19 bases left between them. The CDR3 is CASSSIAGLSTNEQFF. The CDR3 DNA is TGTGCCAGCAGCTCTATCGCCGGACTATCAACCAATGAGCAGTTCTTC.

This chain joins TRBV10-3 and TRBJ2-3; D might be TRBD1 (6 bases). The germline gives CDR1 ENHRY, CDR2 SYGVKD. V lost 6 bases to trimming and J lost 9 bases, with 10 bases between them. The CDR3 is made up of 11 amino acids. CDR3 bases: TGTGCCATCAGGGCAGGGGTCACGCAGTATTTT. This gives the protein CAIRAGVTQYF.

CDR3 DNA: TGTGCCAGCAGCTTAGATCTCTCGACTAGCTTCTACGAGCAGTACTTC. Protein product: CASSLDLSTSFYEQYF. V gene TRBV7-2 combines with J gene TRBJ2-7; 7 bases align to TRBD2. The V gene's germline CDR1 is SGHTA and CDR2 FQGNSA. The CDR3 runs 16 residues. The V and J ends lost 1 base and 3 bases, in that order; junction bases with no gene match: 9.

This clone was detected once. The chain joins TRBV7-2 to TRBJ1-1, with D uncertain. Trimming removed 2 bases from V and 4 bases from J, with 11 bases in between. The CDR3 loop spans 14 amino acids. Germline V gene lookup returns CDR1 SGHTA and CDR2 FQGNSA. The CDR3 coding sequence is TGTGCCAGCAGCTTATCGGGTGGAGTCACTGAAGCTTTCTTT. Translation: CASSLSGGVTEAFF.

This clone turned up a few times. In DNA form, the CDR3 reads TGTGCCAGTAGTATCCTGGGACAGTCCAAGAACACTGAAGCTTTCTTT. Amino acids: CASSILGQSKNTEAFF. The chain recombines TRBV19 with TRBJ1-1; TRBD1 aligns across 7 bases. The V and J ends lost 3 bases and 1 base, in that order; junction bases with no gene match: 8. This CDR3 is built from 16 residues. Germline CDR1 LNHDA, CDR2 SQIVND (reference sequence).

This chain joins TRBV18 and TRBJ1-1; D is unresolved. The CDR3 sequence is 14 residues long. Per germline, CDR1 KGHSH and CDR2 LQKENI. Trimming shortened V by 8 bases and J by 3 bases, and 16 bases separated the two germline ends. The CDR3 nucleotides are TGTGCCAGCGCCGTCCTGCCGAGGGACACTGAAGCTTTCTTT. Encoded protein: CASAVLPRDTEAFF.